These 24 T cell receptor beta chains were all obtained from the same sample, sequenced in a study of blood T cell repertoires in COVID-19. Profiling relied on immunoSEQ multiplex PCR, and the TCRdb table lists in-frame clones only, not all of them. The data hold under 70,000 clones, with around nine tenths observed a single time. What was sequenced was peripheral blood. These receptors came from a woman younger than 35 with acute or convalescent COVID-19.

This clone was picked up a small number of times. The rearrangement uses TRBV6-6 and TRBJ2-3; 7 bases are a match to TRBD2. The CDR3 consists of 14 residues. Germline V CDR1 and CDR2: MNHNY, SVGAGI (reference sequence). The V segment lost 7 bases and the J segment 3 bases; nucleotides outside the gene matches: 7. This chain's CDR3 is CASKREGRTDTQYF. CDR3 sequence (DNA): TGTGCCAGCAAGAGGGAGGGACGGACAGATACGCAGTATTTT.

V is TRBV28 and J is TRBJ2-7, with 10 bases fitting TRBD1. This CDR3 has 15 amino acids. The trim removed 3 bases at V and 3 bases at J, leaving 5 bases unmatched. In germline, CDR1 is MDHEN, CDR2 SYDVKM. The CDR3 DNA follows: TGTGCCAGCAGTTTCAAGGGACAGGGGTACTACGAGCAGTACTTC. It specifies CASSFKGQGYYEQYF.

This clone has a handful of counts. The genes are TRBV6-5 and TRBJ1-2; 9 nucleotides line up with TRBD1. The CDR3 covers 14 residues. In germline, CDR1 is MNHEY, CDR2 SVGAGI. The V segment lost 6 bases and the J segment 3 bases; nucleotides outside the gene matches: 5. CDR3 sequence: CASRPTGGDYGYTF. In DNA, the CDR3 is TGTGCCAGCAGGCCGACAGGGGGGGACTATGGCTACACCTTC.

V usage is TRBV4-1 and J usage is TRBJ1-3, with D hard to call. The CDR3 is 15 residues long. Germline V CDR1 and CDR2: MGHRA, YSYEKL. Trimming left V 4 bases short and J 0 bases short, with 10 bases between. The CDR3 spells CASSLTSNSGNTIYF. CDR3 sequence (DNA): TGCGCCAGCAGCCTGACAAGCAACTCTGGAAACACCATATATTTT.

The chain links TRBV4-3 to TRBJ1-4, with D unclear. V lost 0 bases to trimming and J lost 0 bases, with 11 bases between them. The CDR3 has 17 amino acids. The germline V gene encodes CDR1 LGHNA and CDR2 YSLEER. CDR3 sequence: CASSQDLDGSTNEKLFF. The CDR3 DNA reads TGCGCCAGCAGCCAAGATCTAGATGGGTCAACTAATGAAAAACTGTTTTTT.

The V gene is TRBV4-2, the J gene TRBJ2-7; 8 positions agree with TRBD1. V lost 0 bases and J lost 1; bases outside the gene matches: 2. CDR1 is LGHNA and CDR2 is YNFKEQ in the germline V gene. The CDR3 has 15 residues. CDR3 amino acids: CASSQEDRESYEQYF. Here the CDR3 DNA reads TGTGCCAGCAGCCAAGAGGACAGGGAGTCCTACGAGCAGTACTTC.

This rearrangement joins TRBV28 to TRBJ2-2; D possibly corresponds to TRBD2 (5 bases). CDR1 is MDHEN and CDR2 is SYDVKM in the germline V gene. Trimming cost V 6 bases and J 4 bases, with 15 bases left between them. The CDR3 has 15 residues. CDR3 nucleotides: TGTGCCAGCAGGCCGCCGGCGGGCGGCACCGGGGAGCTGTTTTTT. The encoded protein is CASRPPAGGTGELFF.

The chain combines TRBV7-6 with TRBJ1-3; TRBD1 matches at 8 bases. The trim removed 4 bases at V and 0 bases at J, leaving 5 bases unmatched. Germline lookup yields CDR1 SGHVS and CDR2 FNYEAQ. This CDR3 spans 16 amino acids. The CDR3 reads CASSSGQGHSGNTIYF. The CDR3 DNA reads TGTGCCAGCAGCTCCGGACAGGGCCACTCTGGAAACACCATATATTTT.

The chain combines TRBV12-3 or TRBV12-4 with TRBJ1-2; 8 bases fit TRBD1. The CDR3 totals 13 residues. V lost 9 bases and J lost 0; bases outside the gene matches: 3. The CDR3 DNA reads as TGTGCCAGTCAGGGGGCGCCTAACTATGGCTACACCTTC. Residues: CASQGAPNYGYTF.

This clone was observed a handful of times. The chain has TRBV4-3 and TRBJ2-1, with TRBD1 matching 9 bases. Germline V gives CDR1 LGHNA, CDR2 YSLEER. With 4 bases clipped from V and 0 bases from J, the junction kept 4 bases outside the gene matches. This CDR3 contains 16 residues. CDR3 nucleotide sequence: TGCGCCAGCAGCCCGGAGGGACAGGGCTCCTACAATGAGCAGTTCTTC. It is translated as CASSPEGQGSYNEQFF.

The V gene is TRBV30, the J gene TRBJ1-1; D might be TRBD1 (6 bases). Germline assignment: CDR1 GTSNPN and CDR2 SVGIG (reference sequence). The CDR3 runs to 13 residues. Trimming removed 2 bases from V and 4 bases from J, with 11 bases in between. The CDR3 is CAWSLQGLTEAFF. The CDR3 coding sequence is TGTGCCTGGAGTTTACAGGGTCTCACTGAAGCTTTCTTT.

The V and J genes are TRBV7-9 and TRBJ2-2, with a tentative D call TRBD1 (5 bases). Per the germline V gene, CDR1 is SEHNR and CDR2 is FQNEAQ (reference sequence). This CDR3 has 14 amino acids. V lost 7 bases to trimming and J lost 6 bases, with 15 bases between them. CDR3 DNA sequence: TGTGCCAGCAACCAACCGGAAGGGGCCGGGGAGCTGTTTTTT. Translated: CASNQPEGAGELFF.

The V gene is TRBV5-1, the J gene TRBJ1-1; D is uncertain. CDR1 SGHRS and CDR2 YFSETQ come from the germline V gene. Trimming removed 0 bases at V and 2 bases at J, with 8 bases between. The CDR3 contains 14 residues. The CDR3 DNA reads as TGCGCCAGCAGCTTGGATGGAGCTAACACTGAAGCTTTCTTT. Translation: CASSLDGANTEAFF.

J is TRBJ2-1 and V is TRBV7-8; 12 positions agree with TRBD2. Germline CDR1 is SGHVS and CDR2 is FQNEAQ. CDR3 length: 15 amino acids. V gave up 5 bases and J gave up 9 bases; unmatched junction bases: 8. The CDR3 sequence is CASSLGLAGLTEQFF. As DNA, the CDR3 is TGTGCCAGCAGCCTCGGACTAGCGGGGTTAACTGAGCAGTTCTTC.

The CDR3 here is CASSPRTSGRTGELFF. CDR3 sequence (DNA): TGTGCCAGCAGCCCACGGACTAGCGGGAGGACCGGGGAGCTGTTTTTT. This chain links TRBV11-2 with TRBJ2-2; 14 bases align to TRBD2. Germline assignment: CDR1 SGHAT and CDR2 FQNNGV. The CDR3 is 16 amino acids. V gave up 5 bases and J gave up 5 bases; unmatched junction bases: 4.

The chain carries TRBV5-6 and TRBJ2-1; 13 positions agree with TRBD2. Unmatched junction bases numbered 4, after V lost 0 bases and J lost 13 bases. CDR1 is SGHDT, CDR2 YYEEEE, per germline. The CDR3 has 14 residues. CDR3 in DNA: TGTGCCAGCAGCTTGGGGACTAGCGGGGGTATCCAGTTCTTC. This encodes CASSLGTSGGIQFF.

J is TRBJ1-1 and V is TRBV5-1, with 7 bases identical to TRBD1. Germline values: CDR1 SGHRS, CDR2 YFSETQ. With V trimmed by 4 bases and J by 1 base, 7 bases remained unmatched. The CDR3 runs to 15 residues. The CDR3 sequence: CASSPRGQQNTEAFF. The CDR3 DNA reads TGCGCCAGCAGCCCGAGGGGACAGCAGAACACTGAAGCTTTCTTT.

V gene TRBV5-4 combines with J gene TRBJ2-5; 9 bases line up with TRBD2. Germline V gene data show CDR1 as SGHNT and CDR2 as YYREEE (reference sequence). This CDR3 comprises 17 residues. Germline trimming cut 0 bases from V and 5 bases from J; bases unmatched to any gene: 11. DNA of the CDR3: TGTGCCAGCAGCTTGGCCACGGGGTTAGCGGGAGAGGAGACCCAGTACTTC. Amino acids: CASSLATGLAGEETQYF.

This clone showed up just once. CDR3 sequence: CASSLARDRGTQYF. The CDR3 DNA is TGTGCCAGCAGCTTAGCTCGGGACAGAGGTACGCAGTATTTT. The V and J genes are TRBV7-6 and TRBJ2-3, with 7 nucleotides matching TRBD1. The J segment lost 8 bases and the V segment lost 0 bases, leaving 5 bases of the junction unmatched. The CDR3 totals 14 residues. CDR1 is SGHVS, CDR2 FNYEAQ, per germline.

The rearrangement links TRBV4-3 to TRBJ2-1, with D possibly matching TRBD2 (6 bases). In germline, CDR1 is LGHNA, CDR2 YSLEER. This CDR3 is 14 amino acids long. V lost 3 bases to trimming and J lost 5 bases, with 11 bases between them. In DNA, the CDR3 is TGCGCCAGCAGCCAGAGGGACTTAAACAATGAGCAGTTCTTC. Translated, it gives CASSQRDLNNEQFF.

The V and J genes are TRBV15 and TRBJ1-4; D is unclear. V was shortened by 4 bases and J by 6 bases, with 15 bases between the two germline ends. The CDR3 length is 15 residues. CDR1 LNHNV and CDR2 YYDKDF come from the germline V gene (reference sequence). CDR3 coding DNA: TGTGCCACCAGCAAAGGTCGGGGTTTTGATGAAAAACTGTTTTTT. Its translation is CATSKGRGFDEKLFF.

The chain couples TRBV4-1 to TRBJ1-6; D not resolved. CDR1 is MGHRA, CDR2 YSYEKL, per germline. The CDR3 spans 18 residues. The V end lost 1 base, the J end lost 7 bases, and 20 bases lay between the germline ends. The CDR3 DNA reads as TGCGCCAGCAGCCAAGGCCACAGCCCAGGTACCCACAATTCACCCCTCCACTTT. This encodes CASSQGHSPGTHNSPLHF.

This chain links TRBV7-2 with TRBJ2-2, with 7 bases fitting TRBD2. V was clipped by 2 bases and J by 0 bases; unmatched bases: 6. Per the germline V gene, CDR1 is SGHTA and CDR2 is FQGNSA. This CDR3 spans 17 amino acids. The CDR3 spells CASSLLGGSANTGELFF. In DNA form, the CDR3 reads TGTGCCAGCAGCTTATTGGGCGGGAGCGCGAACACCGGGGAGCTGTTTTTT.

The chain has TRBV30 and TRBJ1-2, with a tentative D call TRBD1 (6 bases). From germline, CDR1 is GTSNPN and CDR2 SVGIG (reference sequence). This CDR3 is 15 amino acids long. Between the trimmed V and J ends, which lost 0 bases and 4 bases, there was a span of 15 bases. The CDR3 reads CAWSVPRRGGYGYTF. The CDR3 nucleotides read TGTGCCTGGAGTGTACCACGCCGAGGGGGCTATGGCTACACCTTC. Using reference TRBV30 and TRBJ1-2 for the parts outside the CDR3, the full variable domain is SQTIHQWPATLVQPVGSPLSLECTVEGTSNPNLYWYRQAAGRGLQLLFYSVGIGQISSEVPQNLSASRPQDRQFILSSKKLLLSDSGFYLCAWSVPRRGGYGYTFGSGTRLTVV.